Here is one T cell receptor beta chain with its context. The antigen is undetermined. Extraction yielded at least 6 micrograms of total RNA per sample. The CDR3 loop spans 13 amino acids. The V and J ends lost 8 bases and 5 bases respectively, with 12 bases between them. Germline CDR1 reads MNHEY; CDR2 reads SVGAGI. A second about 7 to 12 cycle PCR used barcoded and J-beta primers. Via MiXCR, TCRdb re-called the 5' RACE reads, giving one row per CDR3 protein. Of 540,000 or so distinct CDR3 sequences listed, 47% were seen once; the top ten hold around 23%. This entry is derived from a study of blood T cells in healthy people across ages. The study, taken as a whole, reports: When one million T cells were used, diversity estimates were thought to be underestimates.

The sequence was collected from an older man in good health. The chain employs TRBV6-5 and TRBJ1-4; the D is unclear. The sequencing input was blood. The DNA of the CDR3 is TGTGCCAGCTCCGACGGATACAATGAAAAACTGTTTTTT. Translation gives CASSDGYNEKLFF.